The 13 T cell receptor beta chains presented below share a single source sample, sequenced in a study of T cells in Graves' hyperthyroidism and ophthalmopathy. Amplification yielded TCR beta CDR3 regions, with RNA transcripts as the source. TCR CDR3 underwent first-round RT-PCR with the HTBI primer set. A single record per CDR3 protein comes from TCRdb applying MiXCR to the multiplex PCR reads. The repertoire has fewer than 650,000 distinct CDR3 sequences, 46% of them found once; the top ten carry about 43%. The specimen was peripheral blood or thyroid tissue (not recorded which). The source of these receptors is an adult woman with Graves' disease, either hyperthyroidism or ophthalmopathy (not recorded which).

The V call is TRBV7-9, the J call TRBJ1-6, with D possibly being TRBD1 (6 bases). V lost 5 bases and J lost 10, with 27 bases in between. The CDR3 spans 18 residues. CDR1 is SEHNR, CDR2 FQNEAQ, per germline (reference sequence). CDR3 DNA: TGTGCCAGCAGCCAGTCGCGGGAAGGGGGGACGGAATTATCACCCCTCCACTTT. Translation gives CASSQSREGGTELSPLHF.

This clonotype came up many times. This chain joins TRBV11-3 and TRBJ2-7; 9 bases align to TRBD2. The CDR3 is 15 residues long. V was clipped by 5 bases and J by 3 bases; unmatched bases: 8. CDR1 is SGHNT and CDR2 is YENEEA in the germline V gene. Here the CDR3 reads CASSPSAGGHYEQYF. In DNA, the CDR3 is TGTGCCAGCAGCCCGTCGGCGGGAGGGCACTACGAGCAGTACTTC.

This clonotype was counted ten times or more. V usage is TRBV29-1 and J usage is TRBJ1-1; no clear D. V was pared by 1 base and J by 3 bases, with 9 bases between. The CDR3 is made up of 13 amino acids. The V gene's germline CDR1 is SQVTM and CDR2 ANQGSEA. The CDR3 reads CSVEVQEYTEAFF. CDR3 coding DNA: TGCAGCGTTGAAGTTCAGGAGTACACTGAAGCTTTCTTT.

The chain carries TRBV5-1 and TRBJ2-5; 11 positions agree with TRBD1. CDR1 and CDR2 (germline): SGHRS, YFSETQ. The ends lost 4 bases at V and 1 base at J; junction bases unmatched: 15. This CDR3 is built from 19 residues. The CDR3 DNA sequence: TGCGCCAGCAGCATCCGGACAGGGGGCTGGTTCTTGGTCCAAGAGACCCAGTACTTC. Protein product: CASSIRTGGWFLVQETQYF.

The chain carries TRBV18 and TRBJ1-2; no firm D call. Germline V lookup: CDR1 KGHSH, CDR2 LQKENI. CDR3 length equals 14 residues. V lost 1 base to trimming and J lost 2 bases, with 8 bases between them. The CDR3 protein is CASSPQSGNYGYTF. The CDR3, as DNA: TGTGCCAGCTCACCACAGTCAGGAAACTATGGCTACACCTTC. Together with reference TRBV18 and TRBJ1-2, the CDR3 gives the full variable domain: NAGVMQNPRHLVRRRGQEARLRCSPMKGHSHVYWYRQLPEEGLKFMVYLQKENIIDESGMPKERFSAEFPKEGPSILRIQQVVRGDSAAYFCASSPQSGNYGYTFGSGTRLTVV.

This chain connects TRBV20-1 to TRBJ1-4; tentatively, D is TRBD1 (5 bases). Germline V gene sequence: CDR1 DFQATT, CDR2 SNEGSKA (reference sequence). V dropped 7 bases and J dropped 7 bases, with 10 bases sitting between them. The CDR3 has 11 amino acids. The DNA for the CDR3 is TGCAGTGGGGGACGTGCTGAAAAACTGTTTTTT. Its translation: CSGGRAEKLFF.

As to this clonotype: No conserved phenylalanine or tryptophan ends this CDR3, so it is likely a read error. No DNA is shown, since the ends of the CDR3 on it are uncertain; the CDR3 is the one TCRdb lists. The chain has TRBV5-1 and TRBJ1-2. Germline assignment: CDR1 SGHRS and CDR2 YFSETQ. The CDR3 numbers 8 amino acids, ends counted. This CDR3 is CASSLGSS.

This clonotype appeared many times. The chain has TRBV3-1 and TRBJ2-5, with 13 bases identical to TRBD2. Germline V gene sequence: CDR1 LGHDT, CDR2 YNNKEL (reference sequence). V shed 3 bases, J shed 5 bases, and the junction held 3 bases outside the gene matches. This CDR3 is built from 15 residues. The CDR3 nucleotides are TGTGCCAGCAGCCAGACTAGCGGGAGGTTGGAGACCCAGTACTTC. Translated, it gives CASSQTSGRLETQYF.

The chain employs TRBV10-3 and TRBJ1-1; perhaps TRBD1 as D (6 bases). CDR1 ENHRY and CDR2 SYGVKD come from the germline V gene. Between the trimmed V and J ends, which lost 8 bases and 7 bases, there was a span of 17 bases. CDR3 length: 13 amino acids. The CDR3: CAIGGTLASEAFF. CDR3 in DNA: TGTGCCATCGGGGGGACACTGGCAAGTGAAGCTTTCTTT.

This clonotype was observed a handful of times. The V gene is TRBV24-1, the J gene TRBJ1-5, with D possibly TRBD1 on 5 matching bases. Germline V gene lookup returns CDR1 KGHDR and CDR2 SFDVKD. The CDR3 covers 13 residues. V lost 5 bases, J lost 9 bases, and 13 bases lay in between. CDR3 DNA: TGTGCCACCAGTGCGGGGGACCTTCGGCCCCAGCATTTT. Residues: CATSAGDLRPQHF.

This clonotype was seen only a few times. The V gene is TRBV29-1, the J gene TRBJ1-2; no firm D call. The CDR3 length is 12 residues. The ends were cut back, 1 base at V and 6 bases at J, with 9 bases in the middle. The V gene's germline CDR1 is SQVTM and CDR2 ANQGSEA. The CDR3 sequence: CSVEGGTDGYTF. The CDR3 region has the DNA TGCAGCGTTGAAGGGGGAACAGATGGCTACACCTTC.

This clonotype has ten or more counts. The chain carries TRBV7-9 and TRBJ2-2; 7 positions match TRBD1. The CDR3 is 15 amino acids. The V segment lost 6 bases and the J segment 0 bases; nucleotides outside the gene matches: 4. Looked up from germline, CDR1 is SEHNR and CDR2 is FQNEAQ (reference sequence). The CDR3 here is CASSRQGSNTGELFF. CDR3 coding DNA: TGTGCCAGCAGTCGACAGGGATCGAACACCGGGGAGCTGTTTTTT.

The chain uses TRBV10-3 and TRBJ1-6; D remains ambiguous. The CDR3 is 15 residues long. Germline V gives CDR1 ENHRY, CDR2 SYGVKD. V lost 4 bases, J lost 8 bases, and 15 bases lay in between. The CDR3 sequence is CAISVSSSEDSPLHF. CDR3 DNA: TGTGCCATCAGTGTGTCCTCGTCTGAAGATTCACCCCTCCACTTT.